A selection of T cell receptor beta chains follows, all from one sample in a study of blood T cell repertoires in COVID-19. Method: immunoSEQ multiplex PCR; TCRdb's copy keeps in-frame clones and lacks some. The sample comprises approximately 190,000 clones, 84% of which are singletons, and about 5.1% rests with the top ten. Sequencing was done on a sample of peripheral blood. These TCRs come from a woman in her 70s with active or convalescent COVID-19. Both conserved end residues are part of each CDR3. D genes are given only for firm matches. Size tells how often a clone was seen (once, few, many) or the class of an expanded clone, and some rows leave it out.

CDR3 protein: CASSLLLAGVSEQFF; CDR3 DNA: TGTGCCAGCAGCTTATTACTAGCGGGAGTATCTGAGCAGTTCTTC; J gene: TRBJ2-1; clone size: .; D gene: TRBD2; V gene: TRBV11-3
CDR3 protein: CASSRGAQETQYF; CDR3 DNA: TGCGCCAGCAGCCGCGGGGCCCAAGAGACCCAGTACTTC; J gene: TRBJ2-5; clone size: .; D gene: .; V gene: TRBV10-1
CDR3 protein: CASSPADRNNQPQHF; CDR3 DNA: TGTGCCAGCTCACCAGCGGACAGAAACAATCAGCCCCAGCATTTT; J gene: TRBJ1-5; clone size: .; D gene: .; V gene: TRBV18
CDR3 protein: CASSDRQGVEKLFF; CDR3 DNA: TGTGCCAGCAGTGACCGACAGGGGGTGGAAAAACTGTTTTTT; J gene: TRBJ1-4; clone size: .; D gene: TRBD1; V gene: TRBV6-1
CDR3 protein: CASSFASGNYEQYF; CDR3 DNA: TGTGCCAGCAGCTTTGCTAGCGGGAACTACGAGCAGTACTTC; J gene: TRBJ2-7; clone size: .; D gene: TRBD2; V gene: TRBV5-5
CDR3 protein: CASSLWRLSSYEQYF; CDR3 DNA: TGTGCCAGCAGTTTATGGCGGCTGAGCTCCTACGAGCAGTACTTC; J gene: TRBJ2-7; clone size: .; D gene: .; V gene: TRBV28
CDR3 protein: CASSLDASSGVEQFF; CDR3 DNA: TGTGCCAGCAGCTTAGACGCCTCGTCGGGGGTCGAGCAGTTCTTC; J gene: TRBJ2-1; clone size: few; D gene: .; V gene: TRBV7-2
CDR3 protein: CATSDLSDRGTDTQYF; CDR3 DNA: TGTGCCACCAGTGATTTATCAGACAGGGGGACAGATACGCAGTATTTT; J gene: TRBJ2-3; clone size: .; D gene: TRBD1; V gene: TRBV24-1
CDR3 protein: CASSSGQGPNEKLFF; CDR3 DNA: TGTGCCAGCAGCTCCGGACAGGGTCCTAATGAAAAACTGTTTTTT; J gene: TRBJ1-4; clone size: .; D gene: TRBD1; V gene: TRBV9
CDR3 protein: CSVTGGSSYNEQFF; CDR3 DNA: TGCAGCGTCACCGGGGGGAGCTCCTACAATGAGCAGTTCTTC; J gene: TRBJ2-1; clone size: .; D gene: TRBD2; V gene: TRBV29-1
CDR3 protein: CASSQLQGSRFPLGVGEKLFF; CDR3 DNA: TGCGCCAGCAGTCAATTACAGGGTTCGAGATTTCCCCTTGGAGTGGGTGAAAAACTGTTTTTT; J gene: TRBJ1-4; clone size: .; D gene: .; V gene: TRBV23-1
CDR3 protein: CASSPAGGTRAGISTDTQYF; CDR3 DNA: TGCGCCAGCAGCCCGGCCGGGGGTACCCGAGCGGGTATTAGCACAGATACGCAGTATTTT; J gene: TRBJ2-3; clone size: .; D gene: .; V gene: TRBV5-1
CDR3 protein: CASSDQGPYEQYF; CDR3 DNA: TGTGCCAGCAGTGACCAGGGTCCCTACGAGCAGTACTTC; J gene: TRBJ2-7; clone size: .; D gene: .; V gene: TRBV6-1
CDR3 protein: CASSLGGMWRTDTQYF; CDR3 DNA: TGTGCCAGCAGCTTAGGAGGGATGTGGCGCACAGATACGCAGTATTTT; J gene: TRBJ2-3; clone size: .; D gene: .; V gene: TRBV11-2
CDR3 protein: CASSPRSGSWGETQYF; CDR3 DNA: TGTGCCAGCAGCCCTCGTAGCGGGAGTTGGGGAGAGACCCAGTACTTC; J gene: TRBJ2-5; clone size: few; D gene: TRBD2; V gene: TRBV3-1/TRBV3-2
CDR3 protein: CASSVTGGAFSQETQYF; CDR3 DNA: TGTGCCAGCAGTGTCACAGGGGGGGCCTTCTCGCAAGAGACCCAGTACTTC; J gene: TRBJ2-5; clone size: .; D gene: .; V gene: TRBV6-1
CDR3 protein: CASSPRAGTSGIDEQFF; CDR3 DNA: TGTGCCAGCAGCCCCAGAGCCGGGACTAGCGGGATCGATGAGCAGTTCTTC; J gene: TRBJ2-1; clone size: .; D gene: TRBD2; V gene: TRBV7-3
CDR3 protein: CASSGAGPNGGYGYTF; CDR3 DNA: TGTGCCAGCAGTGGTGCAGGTCCCAATGGTGGCTATGGCTACACCTTC; J gene: TRBJ1-2; clone size: .; D gene: .; V gene: TRBV6-1
CDR3 protein: CASSTAGSNQPQHF; CDR3 DNA: TGTGCCAGCAGTACTGCAGGAAGCAATCAGCCCCAGCATTTT; J gene: TRBJ1-5; clone size: .; D gene: .; V gene: TRBV28
CDR3 protein: CASSRRGVGTTYEQYF; CDR3 DNA: TGTGCCAGCAGCCGGAGGGGGGTGGGGACTACCTACGAGCAGTACTTC; J gene: TRBJ2-7; clone size: .; D gene: .; V gene: TRBV7-2
CDR3 protein: CASSRDWDKYNEQFF; CDR3 DNA: TGTGCCAGCAGCCGTGACTGGGACAAATACAATGAGCAGTTCTTC; J gene: TRBJ2-1; clone size: .; D gene: .; V gene: TRBV3-1/TRBV3-2
CDR3 protein: CASSLGGAGETQYF; CDR3 DNA: TGTGCCAGCAGCTTGGGTGGGGCCGGGGAGACCCAGTACTTC; J gene: TRBJ2-5; clone size: .; D gene: .; V gene: TRBV7-3
CDR3 protein: CASSRQGLSGELFF; CDR3 DNA: TGTGCCAGCAGCCGACAGGGATTGAGCGGGGAGCTGTTTTTT; J gene: TRBJ2-2; clone size: .; D gene: TRBD1; V gene: TRBV28
CDR3 protein: CASSYGVGTRYEQYF; CDR3 DNA: TGTGCCAGCAGTTATGGGGTTGGGACTAGGTACGAGCAGTACTTC; J gene: TRBJ2-7; clone size: .; D gene: TRBD2; V gene: TRBV6-5
CDR3 protein: CASSQVLTGELFF; CDR3 DNA: TGTGCCAGCAGCCAAGTTCTCACCGGGGAGCTGTTTTTT; J gene: TRBJ2-2; clone size: .; D gene: .; V gene: TRBV3-1/TRBV3-2
CDR3 protein: CASSTGGNNNSPLHF; CDR3 DNA: TGTGCCAGCTCGACAGGGGGCAATAATAATTCACCCCTCCACTTT; J gene: TRBJ1-6; clone size: .; D gene: TRBD1; V gene: TRBV5-4
CDR3 protein: CASSLILQGLTGTQYF; CDR3 DNA: TGTGCCAGCAGCCTGATACTACAGGGTCTGACGGGGACGCAGTATTTT; J gene: TRBJ2-3; clone size: .; D gene: .; V gene: TRBV5-6
CDR3 protein: CASKGVVDTQYF; CDR3 DNA: TGCGCCAGCAAAGGAGTGGTGGATACGCAGTATTTT; J gene: TRBJ2-3; clone size: .; D gene: .; V gene: TRBV5-1
CDR3 protein: CASSPSGQPNYGYTF; CDR3 DNA: TGTGCCAGCTCACCATCGGGACAGCCAAACTATGGCTACACCTTC; J gene: TRBJ1-2; clone size: .; D gene: TRBD1; V gene: TRBV18
CDR3 protein: CASSPRDRMSEQYF; CDR3 DNA: TGTGCCAGCAGTCCGCGGGACAGGATGTCCGAGCAGTACTTC; J gene: TRBJ2-7; clone size: .; D gene: TRBD1; V gene: TRBV27
CDR3 protein: CATSRDPPGQGNEKLFF; CDR3 DNA: TGTGCCACCAGCAGAGATCCCCCGGGACAGGGTAATGAAAAACTGTTTTTT; J gene: TRBJ1-4; clone size: .; D gene: TRBD1; V gene: TRBV15
CDR3 protein: CATPDRANEQFF; CDR3 DNA: TGTGCCACCCCGGACAGGGCGAATGAGCAGTTCTTC; J gene: TRBJ2-1; clone size: .; D gene: TRBD1; V gene: TRBV28
CDR3 protein: CASSLGLTGNTEAFF; CDR3 DNA: TGTGCCAGCAGCTTAGGCTTGACAGGGAACACTGAAGCTTTCTTT; J gene: TRBJ1-1; clone size: once; D gene: .; V gene: TRBV7-2
CDR3 protein: CASSQTGLLYNEQFF; CDR3 DNA: TGCGCCAGCAGCCAGACGGGACTGCTATACAATGAGCAGTTCTTC; J gene: TRBJ2-1; clone size: .; D gene: .; V gene: TRBV4-1
CDR3 protein: CASSLGGTNYGYTF; CDR3 DNA: TGCGCCAGCAGCTTGGGGGGGACAAACTATGGCTACACCTTC; J gene: TRBJ1-2; clone size: .; D gene: .; V gene: TRBV5-1
CDR3 protein: CASSESASGSDEQFF; CDR3 DNA: TGTGCCAGCAGTGAAAGTGCTAGCGGGAGCGATGAGCAGTTCTTC; J gene: TRBJ2-1; clone size: .; D gene: TRBD2; V gene: TRBV2
CDR3 protein: CASSQGYIMNTEAFF; CDR3 DNA: TGTGCCAGCAGCCAAGGGTACATTATGAACACTGAAGCTTTCTTT; J gene: TRBJ1-1; clone size: .; D gene: .; V gene: TRBV14
CDR3 protein: CASSPHRGAYEQYF; CDR3 DNA: TGTGCCAGCAGCCCACACAGGGGAGCCTACGAGCAGTACTTC; J gene: TRBJ2-7; clone size: .; D gene: TRBD1; V gene: TRBV3-1/TRBV3-2
CDR3 protein: CASSSGLASEQFF; CDR3 DNA: TGTGCCAGCAGTTCGGGACTAGCAAGTGAGCAGTTCTTC; J gene: TRBJ2-1; clone size: .; D gene: TRBD2; V gene: TRBV7-9
CDR3 protein: CASSESPGVGEQFF; CDR3 DNA: TGTGCCAGCAGTGAATCCCCGGGAGTTGGGGAGCAGTTCTTC; J gene: TRBJ2-1; clone size: few; D gene: .; V gene: TRBV2